The rows below give T cell receptor beta chains drawn from one sample of a study of shared clonotypes between healthy human individuals. Clones were read by immunoSEQ multiplex PCR, and TCRdb kept only the in-frame ones, dropping some. The table lists about 2,100,000 clones, around 93% of them singletons, with under 2% in the top ten. The sample taken for sequencing was naive CD8+ T cells from PBMCs. These receptors came from a man between 18 and 29 years old in good health. Some clones in this sample may be carry-over from other donors' samples. CDR3s include the opening cysteine and the closing phenylalanine or tryptophan.

V,J,CDR3
TRBV4-3,TRBJ2-7,CASSTDGRMDSEQYF
TRBV29-1,TRBJ1-2,CSVLDTYGYTF
TRBV7-4,TRBJ1-4,CASSLRGQGGEKLFF
TRBV7-2,TRBJ2-2,CASSSGPYTGELFF
TRBV7-9,TRBJ1-4,CASSTRQGAADEKLFF
TRBV13,TRBJ2-1,CASSIGVGEQFF
TRBV29-1,TRBJ2-5,CSVERSGGRYF
TRBV11-2,TRBJ2-2,CASSLGRASGELFF
TRBV9,TRBJ2-7,CASSVSVEREALANEQYF
TRBV7-3,TRBJ2-7,CASSYNGGQGSFHEQYF
TRBV11-2,TRBJ1-4,CASRGRSTTNEKLFF
TRBV28,TRBJ2-5,CASSLRGFKTQYF
TRBV14,TRBJ2-1,CASSPRRDYNEQFF
TRBV7-9,TRBJ1-5,CASSLVVLTTPLSNQPQHF
TRBV30,TRBJ2-2,CACTDRSSTGELFF
TRBV29-1,TRBJ2-7,CSAMGLAGVPSYEQYF
TRBV7-9,TRBJ1-1,CASSPTPMNTEAFF
TRBV9,TRBJ2-5,CASSVAADSQETQYF
TRBV7-9,TRBJ2-7,CASSLAESMRYEQYF
TRBV11-3,TRBJ2-4,CASSPVGFGLAKNIQYF
TRBV7-6,TRBJ2-7,CASSLVAGVSHEQYF
TRBV9,TRBJ2-1,CASSASPQGAGNEQFF
TRBV10-2,TRBJ1-6,CASSAQVNSYNSPLHF
TRBV27,TRBJ2-7,CASSRDRDLYEQYF
TRBV4-3,TRBJ2-1,CASSQGLSAGVEQFF
TRBV27,TRBJ2-7,CASSPYLTSGTYEQYF
TRBV4-1,TRBJ1-1,CASSPHPIGGVLDTEAFF
TRBV19,TRBJ2-2,CASSIIGTAGELFF
TRBV7-9,TRBJ1-4,CASSPRKITGGFEKLFF
TRBV4-1,TRBJ2-7,CASSQAGTSGTYEQYF
TRBV19,TRBJ1-2,CASTGDLERGYTF
TRBV7-6,TRBJ2-7,CASSPTDSSSYEQYF
TRBV11-2,TRBJ2-7,CASSLGAGNAYEQYF
TRBV11-1,TRBJ1-5,CASSLGTGANQPQHF
TRBV4-1,TRBJ2-1,CASSQDLVLYNEQFF
TRBV6-6,TRBJ1-4,CATSPGRAPNEKLFF
TRBV5-1,TRBJ2-1,CASSLGAEQFF
TRBV4-1,TRBJ2-7,CASSRTSGRYEQYF
TRBV4-1,TRBJ2-3,CASSLTPTSDTQYF
TRBV19,TRBJ1-1,CASSPSMNTEAFF
TRBV27,TRBJ2-3,CASSSSPGPTDTQYF
TRBV5-8,TRBJ1-5,CASSLDGGQPQHF
TRBV9,TRBJ2-7,CASSASSGALEQYF
TRBV7-3,TRBJ2-2,CASSEREGPRAGELFF
TRBV7-8,TRBJ2-7,CASSSAGHSYEQYF
TRBV5-4,TRBJ1-1,CASSLGVVRSGTEAFF
TRBV11-2,TRBJ2-7,CASSYSEQYF
TRBV27,TRBJ1-1,CASSFLAALDEAFF
TRBV6-5,TRBJ2-1,CASSYSNGPYNEQFF
TRBV28,TRBJ2-1,CASGWTSGRQGEQFF
TRBV28,TRBJ2-1,CASRTLRDRGRLGGGNEQFF
TRBV15,TRBJ2-1,CATTGQGVFNEQFF
TRBV28,TRBJ2-7,CASSLVGLEQYF
TRBV28,TRBJ1-1,CASSFGANTEAFF
TRBV7-9,TRBJ1-1,CASSLRPPSLVNTEAFF